The rows below give T cell receptor beta chains drawn from one sample of a study of T cell responses to AZD1222 COVID-19 vaccine. Clones were sequenced by immunoSEQ multiplex PCR, and TCRdb holds only the in-frame ones, with some missing. The sample contains approximately 84,000 clones, roughly 89% of which appear only once. Sequenced here: peripheral blood, sampled on day 0 of AZD1222 vaccination. The receptor set was obtained from an adult in good health. CDR3s include the opening cysteine and the closing phenylalanine or tryptophan. Where a row states a size, it is once, few, many or the class of an expanded clone; other rows omit it.

cdr3_length: 16
v_call: TRBV3-1/TRBV3-2
clone_size: -
cdr3_aa: CASSDPTRGSGDEQFF

cdr3_length: 14
v_call: TRBV5-1
clone_size: -
cdr3_aa: CASSPRTDRYGYTF

cdr3_length: 16
v_call: TRBV5-4
clone_size: -
cdr3_aa: CASSFMVSGDQETQYF

cdr3_length: 15
v_call: TRBV30
clone_size: -
cdr3_aa: CAWSRGSRSNQPQHF

cdr3_length: 16
v_call: TRBV7-2
clone_size: -
cdr3_aa: CASSFSGGGKRYEQYF

cdr3_length: 14
v_call: TRBV10-1
clone_size: -
cdr3_aa: CASSDYESSYEQYF

cdr3_length: 13
v_call: TRBV7-3
clone_size: -
cdr3_aa: CASGAVMGDTQYF

cdr3_length: 13
v_call: TRBV6-1
clone_size: -
cdr3_aa: CASSDGRDYEQYF

cdr3_length: 15
v_call: TRBV19
clone_size: -
cdr3_aa: CASSIPGQGAYEQYF

cdr3_length: 15
v_call: TRBV10-3
clone_size: -
cdr3_aa: CAMGSGHPSNYGYTF

cdr3_length: 13
v_call: TRBV2
clone_size: -
cdr3_aa: CASKGQVDEKLFF

cdr3_length: 15
v_call: TRBV7-2
clone_size: -
cdr3_aa: CASRFPGESDYGYTF

cdr3_length: 14
v_call: TRBV6-5
clone_size: -
cdr3_aa: CASQTRTNTGELFF

cdr3_length: 14
v_call: TRBV30
clone_size: -
cdr3_aa: CAWSVTGTGFGYTF

cdr3_length: 13
v_call: TRBV6-5
clone_size: few
cdr3_aa: CASSYKGARTIYF

cdr3_length: 16
v_call: TRBV19
clone_size: -
cdr3_aa: CASSALGLAGAYEQYF

cdr3_length: 11
v_call: TRBV27
clone_size: once
cdr3_aa: CASIRNTEAFF

cdr3_length: 15
v_call: TRBV20-1
clone_size: -
cdr3_aa: CSASPLAGGIYEQYF

cdr3_length: 13
v_call: TRBV30
clone_size: -
cdr3_aa: CAWSRGSDYGYTF

cdr3_length: 14
v_call: TRBV27
clone_size: -
cdr3_aa: CASSRDIGSYEQYF

cdr3_length: 14
v_call: TRBV19
clone_size: -
cdr3_aa: CASTSGTASYEQYF

cdr3_length: 13
v_call: TRBV10-3
clone_size: -
cdr3_aa: CAISEGTGNTIYF

cdr3_length: 11
v_call: TRBV20-1
clone_size: -
cdr3_aa: CSAAQNTEAFF

cdr3_length: 18
v_call: TRBV5-4
clone_size: few
cdr3_aa: CASSLDSGGAPSTDTQYF

cdr3_length: 12
v_call: TRBV3-1/TRBV3-2
clone_size: -
cdr3_aa: CASSLTGTEAFF

cdr3_length: 18
v_call: TRBV18
clone_size: -
cdr3_aa: CASSPRGTGAPVGEKLFF

cdr3_length: 13
v_call: TRBV30
clone_size: -
cdr3_aa: CAWSVLGTSEQYF

cdr3_length: 11
v_call: TRBV20-1
clone_size: -
cdr3_aa: CSATGSRGAFF

cdr3_length: 14
v_call: TRBV7-3
clone_size: -
cdr3_aa: CASSPGGSGGGYTF

cdr3_length: 14
v_call: TRBV6-5
clone_size: -
cdr3_aa: CASTLGQSTDTQYF

cdr3_length: 14
v_call: TRBV11-3
clone_size: -
cdr3_aa: CASSSRQSTGELFF

cdr3_length: 13
v_call: TRBV30
clone_size: -
cdr3_aa: CAWNLMGDEKLFF

cdr3_length: 16
v_call: TRBV5-1
clone_size: -
cdr3_aa: CASSLDGRLGDTEAFF

cdr3_length: 14
v_call: TRBV7-2
clone_size: -
cdr3_aa: CASSLSQGSSPLHF